In this sample, the clone carrying this T cell receptor beta chain turned up once. The same CDR3 is also encoded by other DNA sequences in this sample. J gave up 0 bases and V 3 bases, and 8 bases lay outside the gene matches. This CDR3 spans 16 amino acids. From germline, CDR1 is MNHEY and CDR2 SMNVEV (reference sequence). These data come from a study of shared clonotypes between healthy human individuals. Generated by immunoSEQ multiplex PCR, the TCRdb table keeps only in-frame clones and is missing some. The repertoire holds about 2 million clones, with roughly 94% as singletons. Positive CCR7 selection of CD45RO-negative cells yielded the naive CD8 cells, and terminally differentiated effector memory CD45RA+ cells were excluded.

This receptor was taken from a man between 18 and 29 years old in good health. V is TRBV27 and J is TRBJ2-7; the match to TRBD2 covers 7 bases. Material: naive CD8+ T cells sorted from blood. This chain's CDR3 is CASSFSAGESSYEQYF. CDR3 DNA: TGTGCCAGCAGTTTTTCGGCGGGAGAGAGCTCCTACGAGCAGTACTTC.